The 2 T cell receptor beta chains in this list originate from one sample, sequenced in a study of spatial heterogeneity in lung cancer. Using its own MiXCR run on the 5' RACE reads, TCRdb lists one record per CDR3 protein. The table has about 52,000 distinct CDR3 sequences, less than 9% seen once. Time point here: blood at routine non-recurrence follow-up after resection. No cells were sorted before sequencing. The whole RNA sequenced was extracted from tumor, nontumor lung or frozen PBMC. The sample in question was PBMCs, obtained at follow-up. All receptors come from a female donor with early-stage non-small cell lung cancer.

This clonotype has only a few counts. The chain links TRBV3-1 to TRBJ2-2, with no clear D. Trimming took off 5 bases at V and 10 bases at J, with 17 bases between the two ends. Germline CDR1 reads LGHDT; CDR2 reads YNNKEL (reference sequence). This CDR3 region has 14 residues. As DNA, the CDR3 is TGTGCCAGCAGCGAACGACGACGGACGGTGGAGCTGTTTTTT. It is translated as CASSERRRTVELFF.

This clonotype has a count of ten or more. The V call is TRBV11-2, the J call TRBJ2-3; TRBD2 agrees at 7 bases. CDR3 length: 15 amino acids. V dropped 3 bases and J dropped 4; count of bases not matched to a gene: 7. The germline V gene has CDR1 SGHAT and CDR2 FQNNGV. The CDR3 bases are TGTGCCAGCAGCTTCGCGGGGGACCGGGCAGATACGCAGTATTTT. It encodes CASSFAGDRADTQYF. Looking up the rest from reference TRBV11-2 and TRBJ2-3 gives the full variable domain: EAGVAQSPRYKIIEKRQSVAFWCNPISGHATLYWYQQILGQGPKLLIQFQNNGVVDDSQLPKDRFSAERLKGVDSTLKIQPAKLEDSAVYLCASSFAGDRADTQYFGPGTRLTVL.